The rows below give T cell receptor beta chains drawn from one sample of a study of cytomegalovirus exposure and HLA in healthy donors. TCRdb's table, derived via immunoSEQ multiplex PCR, lists solely in-frame clones and lacks some. The data show about 120,000 clones, over 60% seen once. The sample comprised PBMCs. These receptors were taken from a man aged 25-45 years in good health and CMV-seropositive. Both conserved end residues are part of each CDR3. The order of the fields is V gene, CDR3 protein.

>TRBV30
CAWSVLAGGPGNEQFF
>TRBV5-1
CASSLNSYNSPLHF
>TRBV7-2
CASSLASGDEQYF
>TRBV2
CASSEGQGAIQPQHF
>TRBV28
CASSLWSGLAGPGDEQFF
>TRBV28
CASSPRRRRSSYEQYF
>TRBV5-6
CASSGTSGRLYRPYEQYF
>TRBV7-2
CASSWDGQVANVLTF
>TRBV4-2
CASSQDIRGRGRLFLHF
>TRBV15
CATSSRWWRGSTSYEQYF
>TRBV11-1
CASSDGWGREIGDEQYF
>TRBV19
CASSIESDPGNTGELFF
>TRBV5-4
CASSLVRLAYLNEQFF
>TRBV10-3
CAISESTGSHYGYTF
>TRBV6-5
CASSAGPYNSPLHF
>TRBV7-2
CASSFVSNQETQYF
>TRBV6-1
CASSEEPGWTDQPQHF
>TRBV5-4
CASSRTSGGPTDTQYF
>TRBV5-1
CASSRRTGGTDTQYF
>TRBV28
CASSGTVNFDTIYF
>TRBV4-2
CASSPTSGRDNEQFF
>TRBV5-1
CASSWAGQGAINEKLFF
>TRBV9
CASSPGGSSYNEQFF
>TRBV9
CASSPRPIGTSISTDTQYF
>TRBV27
CASSSGTGVRYEQYF
>TRBV5-1
CASSPTGSNEKLFF
>TRBV7-6
CASSPRDYYEQYF
>TRBV9
CASSEGLLQYEQYF
>TRBV11-2
CASSWRTSGDEQFF
>TRBV4-1
CASSHQGSGISETQYF
>TRBV25-1
CASSEYGAGWNTEAFF
>TRBV6-1
CASSGYIAGSTDTQYF
>TRBV6-5
CASISRDRGSF
>TRBV5-4
CASSSLTGSNTGELFF
>TRBV30
CAWGRYSNTGELFF
>TRBV27
CASSLNLLAGVEDEQFF
>TRBV7-6
CASSLRTRDTEAFF
>TRBV19
CASSLPQGSAVYGYTF
>TRBV28
CASRPRPGTSYNEQFF
>TRBV5-1
CASSLVGDDEQFF
>TRBV2
CASSDDRGQGYTF
>TRBV30
CAWSLLRGTGNQPQHF
>TRBV27
CASSSRGLVGAFF
>TRBV4-2
CASSQDYAGSQETQYF
>TRBV6-5
CASSYKRVKTGELFF
>TRBV10-3
CAISETTGEAFF
>TRBV6-5
CASRAGPSNYGYTF
>TRBV2
CASRSSHQNVHTQYF
>TRBV9
CASSVGVGVATDTQYF
>TRBV29-1
CSVKTEGNGYTF
>TRBV18
CASSPVTGGRDTEAFF
>TRBV7-8
CASSLLAGVFSEQFF
>TRBV5-1
CASSLGTSGRANEQFF
>TRBV6-5
CASSWDTYNEQFF
>TRBV7-9
CASSLVGGETQYF
>TRBV30
CAWNRNTEAFF